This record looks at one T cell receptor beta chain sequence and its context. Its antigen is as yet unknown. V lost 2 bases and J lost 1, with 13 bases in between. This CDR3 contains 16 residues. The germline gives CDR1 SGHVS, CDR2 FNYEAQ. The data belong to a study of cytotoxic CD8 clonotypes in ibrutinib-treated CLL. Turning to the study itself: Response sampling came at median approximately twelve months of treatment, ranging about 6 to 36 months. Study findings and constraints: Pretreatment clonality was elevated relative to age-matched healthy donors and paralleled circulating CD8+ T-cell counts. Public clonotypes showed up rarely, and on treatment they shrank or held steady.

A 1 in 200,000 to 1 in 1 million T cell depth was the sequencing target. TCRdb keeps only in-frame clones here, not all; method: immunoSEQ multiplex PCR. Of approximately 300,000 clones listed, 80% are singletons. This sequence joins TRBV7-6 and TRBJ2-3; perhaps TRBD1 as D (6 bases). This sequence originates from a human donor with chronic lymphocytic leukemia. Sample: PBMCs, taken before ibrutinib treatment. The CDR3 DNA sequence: TGTGCCAGCAGCTTACTAGCCGGGACACGCACAGATACGCAGTATTTT. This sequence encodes CASSLLAGTRTDTQYF.